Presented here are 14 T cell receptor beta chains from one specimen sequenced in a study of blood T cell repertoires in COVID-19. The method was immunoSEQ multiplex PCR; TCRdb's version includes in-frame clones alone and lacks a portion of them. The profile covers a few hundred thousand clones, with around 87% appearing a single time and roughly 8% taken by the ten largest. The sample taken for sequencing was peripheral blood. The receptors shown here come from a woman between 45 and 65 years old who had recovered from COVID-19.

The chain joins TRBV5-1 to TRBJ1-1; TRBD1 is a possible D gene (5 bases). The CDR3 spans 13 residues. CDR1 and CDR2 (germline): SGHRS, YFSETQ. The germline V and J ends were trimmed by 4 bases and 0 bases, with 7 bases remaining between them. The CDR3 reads CASSTTVNTEAFF. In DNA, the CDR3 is TGCGCCAGCAGCACGACAGTGAACACTGAAGCTTTCTTT. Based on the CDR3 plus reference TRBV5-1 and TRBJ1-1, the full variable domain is KAGVTQTPRYLIKTRGQQVTLSCSPISGHRSVSWYQQTPGQGLQFLFEYFSETQRNKGNFPGRFSGRQFSNSRSEMNVSTLELGDSALYLCASSTTVNTEAFFGQGTRLTVV.

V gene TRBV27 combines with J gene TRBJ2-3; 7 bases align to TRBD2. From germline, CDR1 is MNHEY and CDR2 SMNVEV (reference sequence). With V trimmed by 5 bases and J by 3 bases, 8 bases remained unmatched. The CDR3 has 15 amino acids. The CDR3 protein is CASSPQRGMTDTQYF. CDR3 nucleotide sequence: TGTGCCAGCAGTCCCCAGCGGGGCATGACAGATACGCAGTATTTT.

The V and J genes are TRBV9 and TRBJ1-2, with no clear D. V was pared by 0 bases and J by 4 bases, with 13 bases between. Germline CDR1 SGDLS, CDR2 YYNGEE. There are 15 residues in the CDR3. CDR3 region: CASSVGQEEGYGYTF. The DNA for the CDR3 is TGTGCCAGCAGCGTAGGACAAGAAGAGGGCTATGGCTACACCTTC.

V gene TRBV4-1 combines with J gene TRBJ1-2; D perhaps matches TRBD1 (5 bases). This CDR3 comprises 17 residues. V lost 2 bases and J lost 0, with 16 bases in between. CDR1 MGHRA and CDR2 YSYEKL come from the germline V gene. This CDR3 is CASSQNRLETANYGYTF. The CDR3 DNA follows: TGCGCCAGCAGCCAAAACCGGCTGGAGACAGCTAACTATGGCTACACCTTC.

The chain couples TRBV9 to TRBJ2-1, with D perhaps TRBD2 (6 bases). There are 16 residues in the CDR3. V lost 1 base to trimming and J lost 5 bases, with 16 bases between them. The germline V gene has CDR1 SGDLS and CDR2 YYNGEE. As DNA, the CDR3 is TGTGCCAGCAGCGTAAGTATTAGCGGAACAGACAATGAGCAGTTCTTC. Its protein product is CASSVSISGTDNEQFF.

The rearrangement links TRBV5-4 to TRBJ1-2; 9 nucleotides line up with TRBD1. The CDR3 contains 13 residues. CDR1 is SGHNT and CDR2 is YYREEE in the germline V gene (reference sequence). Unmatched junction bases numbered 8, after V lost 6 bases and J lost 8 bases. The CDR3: CASNRQGVQGYTF. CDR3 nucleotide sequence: TGTGCCAGCAACCGACAGGGGGTACAGGGCTACACCTTC.

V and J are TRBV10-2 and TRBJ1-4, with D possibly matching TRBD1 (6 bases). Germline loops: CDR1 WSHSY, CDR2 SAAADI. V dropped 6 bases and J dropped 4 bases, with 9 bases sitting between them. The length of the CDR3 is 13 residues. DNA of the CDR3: TGCGCCAGCAGGACAGGTCTTAATGAAAAACTGTTTTTT. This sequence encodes CASRTGLNEKLFF.

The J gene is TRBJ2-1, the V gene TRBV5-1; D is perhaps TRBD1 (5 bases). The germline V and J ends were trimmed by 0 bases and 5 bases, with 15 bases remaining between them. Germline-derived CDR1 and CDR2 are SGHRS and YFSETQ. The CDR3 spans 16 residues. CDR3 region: CASSLEGLEPNNEQFF. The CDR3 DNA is TGCGCCAGCAGCTTGGAGGGGCTAGAACCAAACAATGAGCAGTTCTTC.

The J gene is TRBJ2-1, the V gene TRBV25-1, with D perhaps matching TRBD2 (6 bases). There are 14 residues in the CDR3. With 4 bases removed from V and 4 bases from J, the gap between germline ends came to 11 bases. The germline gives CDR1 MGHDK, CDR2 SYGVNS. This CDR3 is CASSGSGTYNEQFF. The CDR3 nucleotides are TGTGCCAGCAGTGGTTCGGGGACTTACAATGAGCAGTTCTTC. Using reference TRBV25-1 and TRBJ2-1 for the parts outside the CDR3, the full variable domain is EADIYQTPRYLVIGTGKKITLECSQTMGHDKMYWYQQDPGMELHLIHYSYGVNSTEKGDLSSESTVSRIRTEHFPLTLESARPSHTSQYLCASSGSGTYNEQFFGPGTRLTVL.

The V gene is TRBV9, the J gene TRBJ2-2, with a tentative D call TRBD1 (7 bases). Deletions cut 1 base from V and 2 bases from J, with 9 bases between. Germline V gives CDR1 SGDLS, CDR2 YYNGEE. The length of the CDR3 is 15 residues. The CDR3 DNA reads TGTGCCAGCAGCGTACAGGGGGGCAACACCGGGGAGCTGTTTTTT. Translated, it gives CASSVQGGNTGELFF.

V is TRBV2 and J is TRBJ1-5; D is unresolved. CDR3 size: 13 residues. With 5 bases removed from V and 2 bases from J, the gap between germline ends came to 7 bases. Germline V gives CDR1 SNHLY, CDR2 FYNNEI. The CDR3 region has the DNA TGTGCCAGCAGTACCATAGGCAATCAGCCCCAGCATTTT. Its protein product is CASSTIGNQPQHF.

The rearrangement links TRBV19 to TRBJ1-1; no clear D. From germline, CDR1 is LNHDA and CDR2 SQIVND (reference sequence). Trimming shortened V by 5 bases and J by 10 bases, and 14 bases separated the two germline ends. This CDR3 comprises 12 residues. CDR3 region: CASSVIGGRAFF. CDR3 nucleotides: TGTGCCAGTAGTGTCATCGGAGGTAGAGCTTTCTTT.

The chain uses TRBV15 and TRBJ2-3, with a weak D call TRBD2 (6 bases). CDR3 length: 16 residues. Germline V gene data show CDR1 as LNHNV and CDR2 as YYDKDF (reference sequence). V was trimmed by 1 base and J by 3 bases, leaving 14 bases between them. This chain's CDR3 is CATSRGRGRETDTQYF. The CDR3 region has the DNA TGTGCCACCAGCAGAGGGAGGGGTCGAGAAACAGATACGCAGTATTTT.

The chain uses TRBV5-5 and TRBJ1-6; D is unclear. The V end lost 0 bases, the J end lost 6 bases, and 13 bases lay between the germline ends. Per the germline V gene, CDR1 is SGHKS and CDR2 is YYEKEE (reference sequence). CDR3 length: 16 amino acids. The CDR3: CASSLGRLDLNSPLHF. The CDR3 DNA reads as TGTGCCAGCAGCTTGGGACGCCTAGACCTTAATTCACCCCTCCACTTT.